These 32 T cell receptor beta chains came from one sample sequenced in a study of control samples from healthy donors and cancer patients. Using immunoSEQ multiplex PCR, the repertoire was profiled, and TCRdb retains in-frame clones only, with some absent. The data hold 94,000 or so clones, with around 84% observed a single time. The sequencing input was PBMCs. The receptors stem from a man between 65 and 85 years old with lung cancer.

This clone was counted once. The V gene is TRBV28, the J gene TRBJ1-4; 9 bases fit TRBD1. The CDR3 runs to 15 residues. The ends lost 3 bases at V and 8 bases at J; junction bases unmatched: 7. Germline assignment: CDR1 MDHEN and CDR2 SYDVKM. CDR3 amino acids: CASSLAGTGREKLFF. CDR3 bases: TGTGCCAGCAGTTTGGCAGGGACAGGGCGGGAAAAACTGTTTTTT.

CDR3 amino acids: CASSVRTGQPQHF. As DNA, the CDR3 is TGCGCCAGCAGTGTACGGACTGGACAGCCCCAGCATTTT. V and J are TRBV10-1 and TRBJ1-5; the D is unclear. This CDR3 contains 13 residues. V was shortened by 4 bases and J by 7 bases, with 11 bases between the two germline ends. Per the germline V gene, CDR1 is WNHNN and CDR2 is SYGVQD (reference sequence).

V usage is TRBV3-1 (or the pseudogene TRBV3-2) and J usage is TRBJ1-1; D possibly corresponds to TRBD1 (5 bases). Germline V gene lookup returns CDR1 LGHDT and CDR2 YNNKEL (reference sequence). The CDR3 consists of 14 residues. Trimming removed 4 bases at V and 0 bases at J, with 9 bases between. In nucleotides, the CDR3 is TGTGCCAGCAGCCTAGGGACGGTGAACACTGAAGCTTTCTTT. Its translation: CASSLGTVNTEAFF.

The chain recombines TRBV7-9 with TRBJ2-7; TRBD2 aligns across 12 bases. This CDR3 is built from 19 residues. Trimming took 6 bases from V and 3 from J; bases not matched to a gene: 18. Germline V gene lookup returns CDR1 SEHNR and CDR2 FQNEAQ (reference sequence). The CDR3 sequence: CASSPRRTSGATGFYEQYF. The CDR3 DNA is TGTGCCAGCAGTCCCCGTCGGACTAGCGGGGCGACGGGGTTCTACGAGCAGTACTTC.

The CDR3 is CASSARDRGRTNEKLFF. For the CDR3, the DNA is TGTGCCAGCAGCGCCCGGGACAGGGGGAGGACTAATGAAAAACTGTTTTTT. The chain couples TRBV9 to TRBJ1-4, with 11 bases aligning to TRBD1. This CDR3 contains 17 residues. Germline trimming cut 3 bases from V and 2 bases from J; bases unmatched to any gene: 6. Looked up from germline, CDR1 is SGDLS and CDR2 is YYNGEE.

The chain links TRBV7-6 to TRBJ2-7, with TRBD1 identical over 8 bases. Per germline, CDR1 SGHVS and CDR2 FNYEAQ. This CDR3 has 16 residues. V lost 1 base and J lost 7; bases outside the gene matches: 12. CDR3 loop: CASSLDAGTGAGEQYF. The CDR3 bases are TGTGCCAGCAGCTTAGACGCGGGGACAGGAGCTGGGGAGCAGTACTTC.

The chain uses TRBV7-9 and TRBJ2-3, with D hard to call. Trimming removed 1 base at V and 8 bases at J, with 7 bases between. Germline lookup yields CDR1 SEHNR and CDR2 FQNEAQ (reference sequence). CDR3 length: 12 amino acids. CDR3 sequence reads: CASSLDLSTQYF. CDR3 nucleotide sequence: TGTGCCAGCAGCTTAGATTTGTCTACGCAGTATTTT.

This chain connects TRBV9 to TRBJ2-2; 12 bases align to TRBD1. CDR1 and CDR2 from the germline V gene are SGDLS and YYNGEE. The CDR3 contains 16 residues. The junction had 4 bases not matched to a gene; V was cut back by 3 bases and J by 4 bases. The CDR3 region is CASSGTGQGATGELFF. The CDR3 bases are TGTGCCAGCAGCGGAACGGGACAGGGGGCCACCGGGGAGCTGTTTTTT.

This chain connects TRBV6-4 to TRBJ1-2; perhaps TRBD1 as D (5 bases). Trimming removed 3 bases from V and 6 bases from J, with 17 bases in between. This CDR3 region has 15 residues. Germline V CDR1 and CDR2: MRHNA, SNTAGT. For the CDR3, the DNA is TGTGCCAGCAGTGAGCAGCAGGGTGCCTTGAATGGCTACACCTTC. Amino acids: CASSEQQGALNGYTF.

The chain couples TRBV18 to TRBJ2-3, with a tentative D call TRBD2 (6 bases). The length of the CDR3 is 13 residues. V lost 5 bases and J lost 4, with 10 bases in between. CDR1 and CDR2 from the germline V gene are KGHSH and LQKENI. CDR3 region: CASSFPGADTQYF. The DNA of the CDR3 is TGTGCCAGCTCATTTCCGGGGGCAGATACGCAGTATTTT.

The gene calls are TRBV3-1 (or the pseudogene TRBV3-2) and TRBJ2-5; the match to TRBD2 covers 8 bases. The length of the CDR3 is 14 residues. Trimming at V came to 5 bases and at J to 3 bases, leaving 5 bases not matched to a gene. Germline V gives CDR1 LGHDT, CDR2 YNNKEL (reference sequence). CDR3 nucleotide sequence: TGTGCCAGCAGCGTGGCGGGGGGCAAAGAGACCCAGTACTTC. Translation gives CASSVAGGKETQYF.

This rearrangement joins TRBV5-1 to TRBJ2-2; 11 nucleotides align to TRBD2. V dropped 4 bases and J dropped 5; count of bases not matched to a gene: 7. The CDR3 runs 16 residues. Germline lookup yields CDR1 SGHRS and CDR2 YFSETQ. This CDR3 reads CASSPSGGPRTGELFF. DNA for the CDR3: TGCGCCAGCAGCCCTAGCGGGGGGCCGCGGACCGGGGAGCTGTTTTTT.

The chain is built from TRBV11-2 and TRBJ2-3, with TRBD2 identical over 9 bases. The length of the CDR3 is 16 residues. With V trimmed by 1 base and J by 2 bases, 4 bases remained unmatched. The germline V gene has CDR1 SGHAT and CDR2 FQNNGV. The CDR3, as DNA: TGTGCCAGCAGCTTAGTCGGCGGGGGGGCCACAGATACGCAGTATTTT. Protein sequence: CASSLVGGGATDTQYF.

The V gene is TRBV7-2, the J gene TRBJ2-4; D may be TRBD1 (6 bases). The ends were cut back, 1 base at V and 0 bases at J, with 10 bases in the middle. From germline, CDR1 is SGHTA and CDR2 FQGNSA. This CDR3 is 16 amino acids long. Written as DNA, the CDR3 is TGTGCCAGCAGCTTAGACACAGGGATAGCCAAAAACATTCAGTACTTC. Protein sequence: CASSLDTGIAKNIQYF.

The V and J genes are TRBV7-9 and TRBJ2-1; possibly TRBD2 for D (5 bases). Germline assignment: CDR1 SEHNR and CDR2 FQNEAQ (reference sequence). Deletions cut 0 bases from V and 4 bases from J, with 10 bases between. This CDR3 has 15 residues. The CDR3, as DNA: TGTGCCAGCAGCTTAGCGGGAGTAAAATACAATGAGCAGTTCTTC. Protein sequence: CASSLAGVKYNEQFF.

V is TRBV5-1 and J is TRBJ1-1; D may be TRBD1 (5 bases). The CDR3 extends over 15 amino acids. V was clipped by 7 bases and J by 1 base, with 17 bases between them. Germline loops: CDR1 SGHRS, CDR2 YFSETQ. CDR3 bases: TGCGCCAGCCGAGGACGTGGGGCGGAGAACACTGAAGCTTTCTTT. Translation gives CASRGRGAENTEAFF.

This clone was detected once. This chain links TRBV28 with TRBJ1-1; the D gene is possibly TRBD1 (6 bases). The V gene's germline CDR1 is MDHEN and CDR2 SYDVKM. The CDR3 is 14 residues long. V dropped 6 bases and J dropped 11 bases, with 22 bases sitting between them. Here the CDR3 reads CASSRTRGRREAFF. DNA of the CDR3: TGTGCCAGCAGCCGTACCAGGGGACGTAGGGAGGCTTTCTTT.

This clone was seen just once. The genes are TRBV6-2 or TRBV6-3 and TRBJ2-3; the D is unclear. In germline, CDR1 is MNHEY, CDR2 SVGEGT. The V gene lost 2 bases and the J gene lost 4 bases, with 7 bases spanning the gap. The CDR3 extends over 13 amino acids. This chain's CDR3 is CASSYLVPDTQYF. For the CDR3, the DNA is TGTGCCAGCAGTTACCTCGTTCCAGATACGCAGTATTTT.

The V call is TRBV11-2, the J call TRBJ2-2; 9 bases map to TRBD2. This CDR3 comprises 14 residues. CDR1 SGHAT and CDR2 FQNNGV come from the germline V gene. V was clipped by 11 bases and J by 5 bases; unmatched bases: 9. The CDR3 is CAGQAGGRTGELFF. The CDR3 coding sequence is TGTGCCGGTCAAGCGGGGGGACGAACCGGGGAGCTGTTTTTT.

This chain uses TRBV5-8 with TRBJ1-1; D not resolved. Germline V gene sequence: CDR1 SGHTS, CDR2 YDEGEE. Trimming shortened V by 4 bases and J by 2 bases, and 12 bases separated the two germline ends. The CDR3 is 14 residues long. Written as DNA, the CDR3 is TGTGCCAGCAGCCGGTATGCACTTAACACTGAAGCTTTCTTT. Its protein is CASSRYALNTEAFF.

This clone occurred once. The V and J genes are TRBV21-1 and TRBJ2-1; the D segment call TRBD2 is taken from the table without a DNA check. TRBV21-1 is deemed a pseudogene. This CDR3 has 19 residues. CDR3 protein: CASSKPLAGFTRSYNEQFF. The CDR3, as DNA: TGTGCCAGCAGCAAACCCCTGGCGGGTTTTACCCGGTCCTACAATGAGCAGTTCTTC.

The V and J genes are TRBV5-5 and TRBJ1-2, with TRBD1 as a possible D gene (5 bases). The CDR3 totals 14 residues. The V end lost 1 base, the J end lost 8 bases, and 15 bases lay between the germline ends. CDR1 is SGHKS, CDR2 YYEKEE, per germline (reference sequence). DNA for the CDR3: TGTGCCAGCAGCTTGTCCGGGGCTGCGGGGGGCTACACCTTC. This codes for CASSLSGAAGGYTF.

V is TRBV27 and J is TRBJ1-5; no clear D. Trimming removed 4 bases at V and 0 bases at J, with 7 bases between. Germline loops: CDR1 MNHEY, CDR2 SMNVEV (reference sequence). This CDR3 is built from 14 residues. CDR3 amino acids: CASSSPHSNQPQHF. DNA of the CDR3: TGTGCCAGCAGTTCCCCGCATAGCAATCAGCCCCAGCATTTT.

The chain couples TRBV27 to TRBJ1-6; no clear D gene. Trimming pared 9 bases from V and 9 bases from J, leaving 18 bases between. Germline V CDR1 and CDR2: MNHEY, SMNVEV (reference sequence). CDR3 size: 14 residues. In DNA form, the CDR3 reads TGTGCCAGTCGCTGGGCGGCATTAGGTTCACCCCTCCACTTT. This gives the protein CASRWAALGSPLHF.

A single count supports this clone. The V gene is TRBV6-1, the J gene TRBJ2-1, with TRBD2 matching 10 bases. V trimming: 2 bases; J trimming: 8 bases; junction bases outside the gene matches: 6. The CDR3 is 15 residues long. Germline V gene sequence: CDR1 MNHNS, CDR2 SASEGT. The chain's CDR3 is CASSETAGGPYEQFF. The DNA for the CDR3 is TGTGCCAGCAGTGAAACAGCGGGGGGGCCGTATGAGCAGTTCTTC.

The rearrangement links TRBV20-1 to TRBJ2-1, with D perhaps TRBD1 (5 bases). The CDR3 consists of 14 residues. The germline V gene encodes CDR1 DFQATT and CDR2 SNEGSKA (reference sequence). The V end lost 3 bases, the J end lost 6 bases, and 15 bases lay between the germline ends. In DNA, the CDR3 is TGCAGTGCTAGTCTGGGGCTCAATCCCAATGAGCAGTTCTTC. Translated, it gives CSASLGLNPNEQFF.

CDR3: CASGYFGTGTYEQYF. The DNA for the CDR3 is TGTGCCAGCGGCTACTTCGGGACAGGGACTTACGAGCAGTACTTC. V usage is TRBV7-9 and J usage is TRBJ2-7, with TRBD1 identical over 9 bases. The junction had 12 bases not matched to a gene; V was cut back by 8 bases and J by 4 bases. The length of the CDR3 is 15 residues. Per germline, CDR1 SEHNR and CDR2 FQNEAQ (reference sequence).

The rearrangement joins TRBV7-9 to TRBJ2-3, with 9 bases aligning to TRBD1. The germline gives CDR1 SEHNR, CDR2 FQNEAQ (reference sequence). V lost 7 bases, J lost 0 bases, and 5 bases stayed unmatched. This CDR3 has 15 amino acids. The CDR3 spells CASNPGTGSTDTQYF. For the CDR3, the DNA is TGTGCCAGCAACCCAGGGACAGGGAGCACAGATACGCAGTATTTT.

The chain recombines TRBV6-5 with TRBJ1-1, with a possible D match to TRBD1 (6 bases). Germline CDR1 and CDR2: MNHEY and SVGAGI. The CDR3 totals 15 residues. Trimming stripped 0 bases from V and 1 base from J, with 9 bases between. CDR3 sequence (DNA): TGTGCCAGCAGTTACTCGAACAGGGCGAACACTGAAGCTTTCTTT. This sequence encodes CASSYSNRANTEAFF.

The chain combines TRBV12-2 with TRBJ2-1; the D segment call TRBD2 is taken from the table without a DNA check. TRBV12-2 is a known pseudogene. This CDR3 spans 13 amino acids. The CDR3 region is CASRGLADNEQFF. CDR3 DNA: TGTGCAAGTCGTGGACTAGCCGACAATGAGCAGTTCTTC.

This clone was seen only once. The chain recombines TRBV11-3 with TRBJ2-1, with 8 bases aligning to TRBD1. This CDR3 comprises 12 residues. V was clipped by 5 bases and J by 13 bases; unmatched bases: 7. Germline V lookup: CDR1 SGHNT, CDR2 YENEEA. CDR3: CASSLRQGRQFF. The CDR3 DNA sequence: TGTGCCAGCAGCCTCAGACAGGGGAGACAGTTCTTC.

V usage is TRBV11-2 and J usage is TRBJ2-7; D possibly corresponds to TRBD1 (5 bases). Trimming cost V 3 bases and J 5 bases, with 14 bases left between them. Germline V gives CDR1 SGHAT, CDR2 FQNNGV. The CDR3 runs 14 residues. CDR3 in DNA: TGTGCCAGCAGCTTTCCCCGAAACAGGAACGAGCAGTACTTC. Translation: CASSFPRNRNEQYF.